The 24 T cell receptor beta chains listed next were all sequenced from one sample in a study of cytomegalovirus exposure and HLA in healthy donors. 13 Jbeta primers and 60 Vbeta primers were used for the PCR. This table comes from immunoSEQ multiplex PCR, and its TCRdb copy is limited to in-frame clones, with some not included. Of around 28,000 clones in the sample, approximately 87% were seen once. The specimen was PBMCs. All receptors derive from a boy under 18 in good health and CMV-seronegative.

This chain links TRBV14 with TRBJ2-1, with 13 nucleotides matching TRBD2. Germline V lookup: CDR1 SGHDN, CDR2 FVKESK. With V trimmed by 2 bases and J by 9 bases, 1 base remained unmatched. CDR3 length equals 14 residues. The CDR3 here is CASSQRLAGGEQFF. As DNA, the CDR3 is TGTGCCAGCAGCCAAAGACTAGCGGGGGGTGAGCAGTTCTTC.

This clone was recorded only once. The genes are TRBV4-1 and TRBJ1-5, with D possibly being TRBD1 (5 bases). Trimming took 4 bases from V and 0 from J, leaving 10 bases between them. CDR3 length: 15 residues. CDR1 MGHRA and CDR2 YSYEKL come from the germline V gene. This CDR3 reads CASSPTDNSNQPQHF. DNA of the CDR3: TGCGCCAGCAGCCCGACAGATAATAGCAATCAGCCCCAGCATTTT.

The rearrangement joins TRBV6-5 to TRBJ2-7; no reliable D call. Trimming cost V 0 bases and J 6 bases, with 6 bases left between them. The CDR3 has 12 residues. CDR1 is MNHEY and CDR2 is SVGAGI in the germline V gene. The CDR3 nucleotides are TGTGCCAGCAGTTACTCGAGTGGCGAGCAGTACTTC. This codes for CASSYSSGEQYF.

A few counts support this clone. The rearrangement uses TRBV9 and TRBJ2-3; 14 bases fit TRBD2. Germline assignment: CDR1 SGDLS and CDR2 YYNGEE. The CDR3 has 16 amino acids. Trimming took 4 bases from V and 5 from J; bases not matched to a gene: 6. Here the CDR3 reads CASSPTSGGARDTQYF. Written as DNA, the CDR3 is TGTGCCAGCAGCCCGACTAGCGGGGGGGCAAGAGATACGCAGTATTTT.

This chain links TRBV4-1 with TRBJ1-1, with a possible D match to TRBD1 (5 bases). The V gene's germline CDR1 is MGHRA and CDR2 YSYEKL. CDR3 length equals 18 residues. V was pared by 3 bases and J by 6 bases, with 26 bases between. CDR3 amino acids: CASSHASSSGQLRPEAFF. DNA for the CDR3: TGCGCCAGCAGCCATGCCTCTAGTTCAGGACAACTAAGGCCTGAAGCTTTCTTT.

The DNA for the CDR3 is TGTGCCAGCAGTCAAGGACAGCTAAAAGAGACCCAGTACTTC. Amino acid sequence: CASSQGQLKETQYF. The chain links TRBV9 to TRBJ2-5; D is perhaps TRBD1 (6 bases). The germline V gene has CDR1 SGDLS and CDR2 YYNGEE. Trimming removed 5 bases at V and 3 bases at J, with 14 bases between. The length of the CDR3 is 14 residues.

The chain carries TRBV5-1 and TRBJ2-3; 8 nucleotides align to TRBD2. This CDR3 region has 21 residues. With 1 base clipped from V and 0 bases from J, the junction kept 19 bases outside the gene matches. The germline gives CDR1 SGHRS, CDR2 YFSETQ. The CDR3 nucleotides read TGCGCCAGCAGCTTGTTGGGGGGCGAACGGGGGGGCCGCTATAGCACAGATACGCAGTATTTT. Its protein product is CASSLLGGERGGRYSTDTQYF. The complete variable domain, with remaining parts taken from reference TRBV5-1 and TRBJ2-3, reads KAGVTQTPRYLIKTRGQQVTLSCSPISGHRSVSWYQQTPGQGLQFLFEYFSETQRNKGNFPGRFSGRQFSNSRSEMNVSTLELGDSALYLCASSLLGGERGGRYSTDTQYFGPGTRLTVL.

V gene TRBV27 combines with J gene TRBJ1-5; 8 nucleotides match TRBD1. Germline V gene lookup returns CDR1 MNHEY and CDR2 SMNVEV (reference sequence). This CDR3 is built from 16 residues. V trimming: 7 bases; J trimming: 5 bases; junction bases outside the gene matches: 13. The CDR3 DNA reads as TGTGCCAGCATCCCCGGACAGGGCCGAGGTGATCAGCCCCAGCATTTT. This gives the protein CASIPGQGRGDQPQHF.

This chain joins TRBV7-3 and TRBJ2-1, with 11 bases matching TRBD1. The V gene's germline CDR1 is SGHTA and CDR2 FQGTGA. The CDR3 contains 17 residues. V trimming: 5 bases; J trimming: 6 bases; junction bases outside the gene matches: 12. In DNA, the CDR3 is TGTGCCAGCAGCGTAAGAGGAGGTGGGACAGGGGGCAATGAGCAGTTCTTC. It specifies CASSVRGGGTGGNEQFF. Filled out from reference TRBV7-3 and TRBJ2-1, the complete variable domain reads GAGVSQTPSNKVTEKGKYVELRCDPISGHTALYWYRQSLGQGPEFLIYFQGTGAADDSGLPNDRFFAVRPEGSVSTLKIQRTERGDSAVYLCASSVRGGGTGGNEQFFGPGTRLTVL.

The chain carries TRBV28 and TRBJ1-5, with D maybe TRBD1 (5 bases). CDR3 size: 15 residues. Germline CDR1 MDHEN, CDR2 SYDVKM. V was cut by 5 bases and J by 3 bases, with 14 bases left in between. The CDR3 DNA reads TGTGCCAGCAGTAATCTCAGGGACTTCAATCAGCCCCAGCATTTT. Its translation: CASSNLRDFNQPQHF.

This chain connects TRBV27 to TRBJ1-3; D uncertain. The V end lost 5 bases, the J end lost 2 bases, and 13 bases lay between the germline ends. Germline-derived CDR1 and CDR2 are MNHEY and SMNVEV (reference sequence). This CDR3 has 15 residues. Here the CDR3 reads CASSPSRLAGNTIYF. The CDR3 DNA reads TGTGCCAGCAGTCCTTCGCGGCTCGCTGGAAACACCATATATTTT.

The rearrangement joins TRBV7-9 to TRBJ1-1; D perhaps matches TRBD1 (6 bases). The CDR3 loop spans 13 amino acids. The germline V and J ends were trimmed by 5 bases and 2 bases, with 9 bases remaining between them. Germline V gene sequence: CDR1 SEHNR, CDR2 FQNEAQ (reference sequence). This chain's CDR3 is CASSEQGNTEAFF. The CDR3 nucleotides read TGTGCCAGCAGCGAACAGGGAAACACTGAAGCTTTCTTT.

V usage is TRBV6-5 and J usage is TRBJ2-7; possibly TRBD1 for D (5 bases). Trimming left V 6 bases short and J 0 bases short, with 15 bases between. The CDR3 runs to 15 residues. From germline, CDR1 is MNHEY and CDR2 SVGAGI. In DNA, the CDR3 is TGTGCCAGCAGACCCTTGGACAAGAACTCCTACGAGCAGTACTTC. It codes for CASRPLDKNSYEQYF.

The rearrangement links TRBV7-2 to TRBJ1-2; D ambiguous. Trimming pared 4 bases from V and 6 bases from J, leaving 15 bases between. The V gene's germline CDR1 is SGHTA and CDR2 FQGNSA. The CDR3 totals 14 residues. The CDR3 DNA is TGTGCCAGCAGCTCGAGCCGGGTTACCGATGGCTACACCTTC. Its protein product is CASSSSRVTDGYTF. Filled out from reference TRBV7-2 and TRBJ1-2, the complete variable domain reads GAGVSQSPSNKVTEKGKDVELRCDPISGHTALYWYRQSLGQGLEFLIYFQGNSAPDKSGLPSDRFSAERTGGSVSTLTIQRTQQEDSAVYLCASSSSRVTDGYTFGSGTRLTVV.

The gene calls are TRBV4-3 and TRBJ2-1; 8 bases are shared with TRBD1. Germline V gene data show CDR1 as LGHNA and CDR2 as YSLEER. J was trimmed by 8 bases and V by 4 bases; bases with no gene match: 7. This CDR3 has 14 amino acids. The CDR3, as DNA: TGCGCCAGCAGCCTATACGGACAGGGCGATGAGCAGTTCTTC. This codes for CASSLYGQGDEQFF.

This chain connects TRBV16 to TRBJ2-7; TRBD2 is a possible D gene (5 bases). CDR3 length: 14 residues. Trimming removed 4 bases from V and 2 bases from J, with 12 bases in between. In germline, CDR1 is KGHSY, CDR2 FQNENV. The CDR3 protein is CASSPGGGTYEQYF. The DNA of the CDR3 is TGTGCCAGCAGCCCCGGAGGAGGAACCTACGAGCAGTACTTC.

The chain employs TRBV28 and TRBJ2-1; 11 bases are shared with TRBD1. The junction had 7 bases not matched to a gene; V was cut back by 5 bases and J by 7 bases. This CDR3 region has 15 residues. CDR1 and CDR2 (germline): MDHEN, SYDVKM. The CDR3 protein is CASSPTGTGGNEQFF. CDR3 DNA sequence: TGTGCCAGCAGTCCAACCGGGACAGGGGGGAATGAGCAGTTCTTC.

The chain combines TRBV2 with TRBJ2-5; D might be TRBD1 (6 bases). The tail of the sequence fits TRBJ2-7 better, so the J call may be wrong. Per germline, CDR1 SNHLY and CDR2 FYNNEI. CDR3 length: 14 amino acids. The CDR3, as DNA: TGTGCCAGCAAATCCGGGACATCATACTACGAGCAGTACTTC. It translates to CASKSGTSYYEQYF.

The chain uses TRBV7-3 and TRBJ2-3; 8 nucleotides line up with TRBD2. J gave up 1 base and V 5 bases, and 5 bases lay outside the gene matches. CDR1 and CDR2 (germline): SGHTA, FQGTGA. This CDR3 has 15 amino acids. This CDR3 reads CASSPGAGGTDTQYF. The CDR3 coding sequence is TGTGCCAGCAGCCCCGGAGCGGGGGGCACAGATACGCAGTATTTT.

The rearrangement joins TRBV5-1 to TRBJ2-1, with TRBD1 matching 8 bases. V shed 4 bases and J 3 bases; nucleotides not matched to a gene: 6. This CDR3 has 15 residues. The germline V gene has CDR1 SGHRS and CDR2 YFSETQ. CDR3 nucleotides: TGCGCCAGCAGCCGAGGACAGGGAAACTACAATGAGCAGTTCTTC. Protein product: CASSRGQGNYNEQFF. Using reference TRBV5-1 and TRBJ2-1 for the parts outside the CDR3, the full variable domain is KAGVTQTPRYLIKTRGQQVTLSCSPISGHRSVSWYQQTPGQGLQFLFEYFSETQRNKGNFPGRFSGRQFSNSRSEMNVSTLELGDSALYLCASSRGQGNYNEQFFGPGTRLTVL.

This chain links TRBV18 with TRBJ1-5; D ambiguous. From germline, CDR1 is KGHSH and CDR2 LQKENI. V was clipped by 4 bases and J by 3 bases, with 10 bases between them. This CDR3 spans 14 amino acids. The CDR3 sequence: CASSRTGDNQPQHF. The CDR3 nucleotides are TGTGCCAGCTCACGGACCGGGGACAATCAGCCCCAGCATTTT.

This rearrangement joins TRBV14 to TRBJ1-1; 12 bases map to TRBD1. After removal of 4 bases from V and 4 bases from J, the junction contained 13 bases not matched to a gene. Germline V gene sequence: CDR1 SGHDN, CDR2 FVKESK. The CDR3 has 18 residues. In nucleotides, the CDR3 is TGTGCCAGCAGCCCGCTGGGACAGGGGGCGCAGAGAGGCACTGAAGCTTTCTTT. Translating gives CASSPLGQGAQRGTEAFF.

In regard to this clone: Other DNA variants within this sample encode the same CDR3. The J gene is TRBJ1-2, the V gene TRBV11-2; the match to TRBD1 covers 8 bases. The J segment lost 5 bases and the V segment lost 1 base, leaving 3 bases of the junction unmatched. Germline V CDR1 and CDR2: SGHAT, FQNNGV. The CDR3 totals 14 residues. CDR3 sequence reads: CASSLVQGAYGYTF. The CDR3 coding sequence is TGTGCCAGCAGCTTAGTTCAGGGGGCGTATGGCTACACCTTC.

The table lists this clone with a few counts. The chain joins TRBV6-6 to TRBJ1-6; D gene unclear. CDR1 MNHNY and CDR2 SVGAGI come from the germline V gene (reference sequence). This CDR3 is built from 16 residues. Trimming removed 6 bases at V and 14 bases at J, with 26 bases between. CDR3 in amino acids: CASRDPRGSSSSALHF. For the CDR3, the DNA is TGTGCCAGCAGAGACCCCCGGGGTTCCAGCTCCTCGGCCCTCCACTTT.